Listed here are 8 T cell receptor beta chains from one sample, sequenced in a study of T cell changes during pregnancy in multiple sclerosis. The method was immunoSEQ multiplex PCR; TCRdb's version includes in-frame clones alone and lacks a portion of them. The top ten clones hold 1.5% of a sample with over 100,000 clones, around 90% of them seen once. The input for sequencing was peripheral blood, taken in the third trimester of pregnancy. The receptors originated from a female donor with multiple sclerosis, enrolled in a pregnancy study.

The gene calls are TRBV9 and TRBJ1-6; 7 nucleotides match TRBD1. V gave up 5 bases and J gave up 8 bases; unmatched junction bases: 7. The CDR3 is 14 residues long. Germline CDR1 reads SGDLS; CDR2 reads YYNGEE. CDR3 amino acids: CASRGTASYSPLHF. The CDR3 DNA reads TGTGCCAGCAGAGGGACAGCCAGCTATTCACCCCTCCACTTT.

This chain connects TRBV4-1 to TRBJ1-4; possible D gene TRBD1, 6 bases. Trimming took 2 bases from V and 5 from J, leaving 27 bases between them. The CDR3 sequence is 20 residues long. Germline values: CDR1 MGHRA, CDR2 YSYEKL. The CDR3 loop reads CASSQFRPGQRRAWNEKLFF. The CDR3, as DNA: TGCGCCAGCAGCCAATTCAGGCCGGGACAAAGGAGAGCATGGAATGAAAAACTGTTTTTT.

The chain recombines TRBV6-1 with TRBJ1-4, with D possibly TRBD1 on 5 matching bases. With 9 bases removed from V and 3 bases from J, the gap between germline ends came to 14 bases. The CDR3 consists of 14 residues. Germline V gene lookup returns CDR1 MNHNS and CDR2 SASEGT. CDR3 in DNA: TGTGCCAGGGGCTTGGGGGAGGCTAATGAAAAACTGTTTTTT. Its translation: CARGLGEANEKLFF.

This rearrangement joins TRBV11-1 to TRBJ1-1; TRBD1 aligns across 8 bases. The CDR3 has 17 residues. Germline loops: CDR1 SGHAT, CDR2 FQDESV (reference sequence). The V gene end was trimmed by 3 bases and the J gene end by 3 bases; junction bases not matched to a gene: 12. The chain's CDR3 is CASSFLPPGTGYTEAFF. CDR3 DNA sequence: TGTGCCAGCAGCTTCCTTCCTCCCGGGACAGGATACACTGAAGCTTTCTTT.

This clone was picked up a small number of times. The genes are TRBV7-3 and TRBJ2-7; no clear D. Germline V gene data show CDR1 as SGHTA and CDR2 as FQGTGA. The CDR3 length is 13 residues. Trimming pared 5 bases from V and 0 bases from J, leaving 8 bases between. The CDR3 reads CASSPSLSYEQYF. For the CDR3, the DNA is TGTGCCAGCAGCCCCAGTCTCTCCTACGAGCAGTACTTC.

This clone was detected only once. The J gene is TRBJ1-2, the V gene TRBV28; D is uncertain. This CDR3 comprises 13 residues. Deletions cut 6 bases from V and 4 bases from J, with 12 bases between. Germline lookup yields CDR1 MDHEN and CDR2 SYDVKM. In DNA form, the CDR3 reads TGTGCCAGCAGCACCCTCACCAGCTATGGCTACACCTTC. Translation gives CASSTLTSYGYTF.

V usage is TRBV7-6 and J usage is TRBJ1-1, with D uncertain. Trimming left V 5 bases short and J 4 bases short, with 11 bases between. Looked up from germline, CDR1 is SGHVS and CDR2 is FNYEAQ. This CDR3 comprises 13 residues. The CDR3 nucleotides are TGTGCCAGCAGCCCCCTTGGGCGCACTGAAGCTTTCTTT. Its translation is CASSPLGRTEAFF.

The genes are TRBV2 and TRBJ1-1; the D gene is possibly TRBD1 (5 bases). Germline CDR1 SNHLY, CDR2 FYNNEI. V was pared by 5 bases and J by 1 base, with 11 bases between. The length of the CDR3 is 14 residues. The chain's CDR3 is CASSISGQNTEAFF. The DNA for the CDR3 is TGTGCCAGCAGTATCTCCGGACAGAACACTGAAGCTTTCTTT.